This T cell receptor (beta chain) was captured by sequencing in a study of molecular identifiers for immune sequencing clone quantification. With listed TCR primers and previously described methods, bulk TCR libraries were prepared. TCRdb analysed the PCR reads with MiXCR anew, one entry per CDR3 protein. The data contain about 100,000 distinct CDR3 sequences, about 35% of them seen just once; the ten biggest clones take up roughly 9.7%. This clonotype was observed many times. Sequencing used naive CD8+ T cells from blood, with Jurkat cell RNA spiked in. Subset in this sample: FACS-sorted CD8+CD4-CCR7+CD45RA+ naive T cells. The clonotype originates from a human donor in good health. Some libraries in this study had Jurkat cell RNA spiked in.

The CDR3 DNA follows: TGTGCCAGCAGCTTAGGAGACAGCGGGCAGTACTTC. As protein: CASSLGDSGQYF. This sequence joins TRBV11-2 and TRBJ2-7; D is perhaps TRBD1 or TRBD2 (5 bases each). V was clipped by 1 base and J by 9 bases, with 10 bases between them. This CDR3 contains 12 residues. Germline CDR1 SGHAT, CDR2 FQNNGV.